This TCR beta chain was sequenced during a study of blood T cells in healthy people across ages (dated by TCRdb to between 2015 and 2017). In the study overall: Template switching captured roughly one uniquely barcoded TCR beta cDNA molecule per two T cells in model experiments. The study measured age-related changes in TCR beta repertoire diversity using deep sequencing normalized with unique cDNA molecular identifiers. Donors were grouped into four age groups: young (average roughly 17 years), middle-aged (roughly 40), aged (around 60) and long-lived (over 80). To avoid experimental bias, donors of different ages were distributed randomly across sequencing lanes. Using the same blood draw, the study looked at two additional independent replicas of 1 million unique cDNA reads for two donors, one aged 18 to 30 and the other aged 80 or older. Overall study outcomes, separate from this receptor: The CMV infection status of donors was not known, potentially confounding age-related changes in expanded clonotypes. As age increased, observed TCR beta diversity per million T cells dropped in a roughly linear way, and a significant reduction was already evident by age about 40. Since profiling was done on bulk unsorted PBMCs, naive and antigen-experienced compartments could not be conclusively compared. The percentage of naive T cells measured by flow cytometry correlated strongly with observed TCR beta diversity. Estimates of total diversity from one million sequenced T cells were regarded as lower bounds and underestimates. Compared with the aged group, the long-lived group had more naive CD4+ T cells, fewer expanded clones and increased TCR diversity, a pattern suggesting age selection.

Receptor libraries were prepared by 5' RACE. Instrument on record: Illumina HiSeq 2500. A second PCR of roughly 6 to 12 cycles was performed with a sample-barcoded 5' primer and a J-beta primer mix. Each TCR beta cDNA molecule received a unique molecular identifier from a template-switch 5' adaptor carrying 12 random nucleotides. Each sample yielded at least 2.5 million CDR3-containing paired-end reads. The Mint cDNA synthesis kit, primed by a TRBC-specific oligonucleotide, was used to synthesize first-strand cDNA from all RNA. All cDNA was treated with uracil-DNA glycosylase and then went through a first 18-cycle PCR with the universal primers M1SS and BC2_uni_R. As for the authors' bioinformatics: Each sample was normalized by randomly selecting 1 million high-quality reads, each carrying a distinct molecular identifier. Reads sharing molecular identifiers were discarded rather than binned into consensus sequences. MiTCR, set to a Q25 quality threshold and the strictest error-elimination algorithm, was used for CDR3 identification, clonotype clustering and error correction. A nonparametric unseen species model with Euler transformation was used to estimate a lower bound on total TCR beta diversity. The public reads were run again by TCRdb, first through fastp at Q25 and then through MiXCR, and only productive beta chains were kept. Every CDR3 protein is listed once, alongside the most common genes and DNA of its rows. TCRdb assigned the V and J calls; the authors' analysis was not used. The sample profile shows 1.6 million or so distinct CDR3 sequences; about 35% of them were found once. The biggest ten clones account for around 10% of the sample.

Donors were under 40 systemically healthy Caucasian individuals from Russia aged roughly 6 to 90 years. Each donor gave roughly 11 milliliters of peripheral blood, drawn into EDTA-treated Vacutainer tubes. Ficoll-Paque density-gradient centrifugation was used to isolate PBMCs, with at least 7 million per sample. Total RNA, at least 5.5 micrograms per sample, was extracted from PBMCs with Trizol reagent. The percentages of naive CD45RAhigh/CD27high T cells were determined by flow cytometry on a PBMC aliquot from every donor. This clonotype showed up just a few times. Its specific antigen is unknown. No clone much larger than this one lies a single base away; base qualities are absent. The sample consisted of blood. The source of this sequence is a woman younger than 45 in good health.

The CDR3 here reads CASSSGTMGYEQYF. The DNA reads as follows: TGTGCCAGCAGCTCGGGGACTATGGGCTACGAGCAGTACTTC. This sequence uses TRBV7-8 and TRBJ2-7, with 7 junctional bases fitting TRBD2. The CDR3 numbers 14 residues from cysteine through phenylalanine. Only CDR3 DNA is held: 42 bases, read in frame from base 1. The germline V gene gives CDR1 as SGHVS and CDR2 as FQNEAQ. V is cut back by 4 bases and J by 3 bases, with 6 bases in the junction unmatched.